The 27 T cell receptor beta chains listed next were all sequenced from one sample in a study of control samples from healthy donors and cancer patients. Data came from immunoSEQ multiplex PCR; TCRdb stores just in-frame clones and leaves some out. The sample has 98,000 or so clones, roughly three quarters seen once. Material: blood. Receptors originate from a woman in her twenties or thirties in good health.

CDR3 amino acids: CASSYSSVSYEQYF. For the CDR3, the DNA is TGTGCCAGCAGTTACTCGTCGGTCTCCTACGAGCAGTACTTC. The rearrangement links TRBV6-2 or TRBV6-3 to TRBJ2-7, with D hard to call. V shed 0 bases and J shed 0 bases, with 6 bases lying between them. Germline V gene sequence: CDR1 MNHEY, CDR2 SVGEGT. The length of the CDR3 is 14 residues.

CDR3 nucleotides: TGTGCCACCAGCAAGGGACAGGGAACCTACAATGAGCAGTTCTTC. Residues: CATSKGQGTYNEQFF. This sequence joins TRBV15 and TRBJ2-1; 9 bases map to TRBD1. This CDR3 contains 15 residues. V lost 4 bases and J lost 2; bases outside the gene matches: 3. Germline assignment: CDR1 LNHNV and CDR2 YYDKDF (reference sequence).

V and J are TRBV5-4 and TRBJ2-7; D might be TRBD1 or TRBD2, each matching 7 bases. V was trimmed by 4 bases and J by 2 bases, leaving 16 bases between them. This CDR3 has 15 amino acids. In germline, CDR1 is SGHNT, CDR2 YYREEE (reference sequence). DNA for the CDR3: TGTGCCAGCAGCGCGGACAGGCGGGGGACCTACGAGCAGTACTTC. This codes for CASSADRRGTYEQYF.

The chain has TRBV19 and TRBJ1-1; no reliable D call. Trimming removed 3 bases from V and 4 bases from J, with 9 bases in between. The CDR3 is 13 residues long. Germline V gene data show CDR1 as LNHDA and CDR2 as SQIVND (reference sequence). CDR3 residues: CASSMGRFTEAFF. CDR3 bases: TGTGCCAGTAGTATGGGCAGGTTCACTGAAGCTTTCTTT.

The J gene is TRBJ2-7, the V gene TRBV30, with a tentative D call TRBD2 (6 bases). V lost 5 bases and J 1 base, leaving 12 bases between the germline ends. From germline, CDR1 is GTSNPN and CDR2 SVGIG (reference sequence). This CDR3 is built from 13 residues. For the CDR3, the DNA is TGTGCCTGGGGCGGGACTTATTCCTACGAGCAGTACTTC. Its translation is CAWGGTYSYEQYF. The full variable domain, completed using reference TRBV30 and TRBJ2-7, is SQTIHQWPATLVQPVGSPLSLECTVEGTSNPNLYWYRQAAGRGLQLLFYSVGIGQISSEVPQNLSASRPQDRQFILSSKKLLLSDSGFYLCAWGGTYSYEQYFGPGTRLTVT.

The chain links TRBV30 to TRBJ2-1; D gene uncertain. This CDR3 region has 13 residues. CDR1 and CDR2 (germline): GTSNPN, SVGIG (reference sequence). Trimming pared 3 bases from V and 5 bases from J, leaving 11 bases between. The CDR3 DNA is TGTGCCTGGAGCCGCGAGACCCACAATGAGCAGTTCTTC. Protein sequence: CAWSRETHNEQFF.

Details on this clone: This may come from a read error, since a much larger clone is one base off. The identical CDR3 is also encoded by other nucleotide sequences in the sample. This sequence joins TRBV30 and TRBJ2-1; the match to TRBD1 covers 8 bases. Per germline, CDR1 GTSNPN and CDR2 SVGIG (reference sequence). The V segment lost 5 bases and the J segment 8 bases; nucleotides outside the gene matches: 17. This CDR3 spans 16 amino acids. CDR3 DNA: TGTGCCTGGGAAAATGGGGTCGCAGGGGGCGGGTATGAGCAGTTCTTC. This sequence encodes CAWENGVAGGGYEQFF.

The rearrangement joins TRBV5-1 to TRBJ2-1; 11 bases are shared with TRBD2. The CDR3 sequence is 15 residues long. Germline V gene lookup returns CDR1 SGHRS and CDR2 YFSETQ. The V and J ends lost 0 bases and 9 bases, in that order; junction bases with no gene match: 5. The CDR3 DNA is TGCGCCAGCAGCTTGGCGCTAGCGGGGGGCGGTGAGCAGTTCTTC. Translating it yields CASSLALAGGGEQFF. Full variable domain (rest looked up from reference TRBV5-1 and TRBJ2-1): KAGVTQTPRYLIKTRGQQVTLSCSPISGHRSVSWYQQTPGQGLQFLFEYFSETQRNKGNFPGRFSGRQFSNSRSEMNVSTLELGDSALYLCASSLALAGGGEQFFGPGTRLTVL.

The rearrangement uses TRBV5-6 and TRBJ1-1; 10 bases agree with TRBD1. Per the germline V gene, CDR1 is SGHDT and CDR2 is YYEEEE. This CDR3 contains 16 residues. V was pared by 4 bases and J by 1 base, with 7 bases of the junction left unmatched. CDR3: CASSPRQGAGNTEAFF. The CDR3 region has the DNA TGTGCCAGCAGCCCGCGACAGGGGGCCGGGAACACTGAAGCTTTCTTT.

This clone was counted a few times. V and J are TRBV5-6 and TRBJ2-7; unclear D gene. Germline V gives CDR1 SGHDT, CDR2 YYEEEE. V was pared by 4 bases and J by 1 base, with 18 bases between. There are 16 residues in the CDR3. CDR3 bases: TGTGCCAGCAGCCTACAACTGACCCAAAGATCCTACGAGCAGTACTTC. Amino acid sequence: CASSLQLTQRSYEQYF.

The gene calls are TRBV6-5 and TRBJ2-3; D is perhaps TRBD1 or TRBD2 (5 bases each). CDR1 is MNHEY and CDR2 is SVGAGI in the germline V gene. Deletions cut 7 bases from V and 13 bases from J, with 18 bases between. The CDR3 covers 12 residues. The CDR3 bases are TGTGCCAGCAACGAAGTCCTGGGGACGGAGTATTTT. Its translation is CASNEVLGTEYF.

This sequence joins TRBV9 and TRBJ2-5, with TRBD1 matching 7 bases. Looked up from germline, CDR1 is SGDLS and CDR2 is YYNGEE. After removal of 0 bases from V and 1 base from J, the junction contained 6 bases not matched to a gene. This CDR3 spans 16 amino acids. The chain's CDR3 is CASSVEHRGLQETQYF. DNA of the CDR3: TGTGCCAGCAGCGTAGAGCACAGGGGTCTCCAAGAGACCCAGTACTTC.

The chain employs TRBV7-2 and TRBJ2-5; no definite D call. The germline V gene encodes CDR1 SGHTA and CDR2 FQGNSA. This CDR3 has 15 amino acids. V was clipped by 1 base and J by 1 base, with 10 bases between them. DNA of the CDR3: TGTGCCAGCAGCTTAGTTATCGGCTCCCAAGAGACCCAGTACTTC. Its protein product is CASSLVIGSQETQYF.

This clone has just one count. In nucleotides, the CDR3 is TGTGCCAGCAGCTTAGTCGGTGGGGGGATATCTGGAAACACCATATATTTT. Its protein product is CASSLVGGGISGNTIYF. V gene TRBV7-2 combines with J gene TRBJ1-3; D might be TRBD1 (5 bases). Per the germline V gene, CDR1 is SGHTA and CDR2 is FQGNSA. This CDR3 is 17 amino acids long. V gave up 1 base and J gave up 1 base, with 14 bases separating them.

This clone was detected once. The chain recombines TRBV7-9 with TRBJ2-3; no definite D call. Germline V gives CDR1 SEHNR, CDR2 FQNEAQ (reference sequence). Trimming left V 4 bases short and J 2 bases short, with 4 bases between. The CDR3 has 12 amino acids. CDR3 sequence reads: CASSSLTDTQYF. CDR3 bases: TGTGCCAGCAGCTCGCTCACAGATACGCAGTATTTT.

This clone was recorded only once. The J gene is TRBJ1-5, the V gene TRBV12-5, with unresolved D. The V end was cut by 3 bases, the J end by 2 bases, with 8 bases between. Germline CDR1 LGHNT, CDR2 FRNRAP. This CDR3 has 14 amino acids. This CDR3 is CASGLGTGNQPQHF. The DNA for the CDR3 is TGTGCTAGTGGTTTAGGAACCGGCAATCAGCCCCAGCATTTT. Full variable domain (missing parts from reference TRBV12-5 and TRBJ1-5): DARVTQTPRHKVTEMGQEVTMRCQPILGHNTVFWYRQTMMQGLELLAYFRNRAPLDDSGMPKDRFSAEMPDATLATLKIQPSEPRDSAVYFCASGLGTGNQPQHFGDGTRLSIL.

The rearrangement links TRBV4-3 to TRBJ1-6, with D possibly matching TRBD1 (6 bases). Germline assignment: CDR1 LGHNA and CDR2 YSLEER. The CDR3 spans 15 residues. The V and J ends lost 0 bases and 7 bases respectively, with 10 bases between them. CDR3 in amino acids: CASSQDWGPNSPLHF. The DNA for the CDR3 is TGCGCCAGCAGCCAAGATTGGGGGCCGAATTCACCCCTCCACTTT.

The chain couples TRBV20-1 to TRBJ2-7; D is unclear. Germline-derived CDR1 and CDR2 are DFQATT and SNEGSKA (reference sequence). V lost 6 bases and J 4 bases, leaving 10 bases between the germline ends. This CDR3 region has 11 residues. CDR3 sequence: CSAPVGYEQYF. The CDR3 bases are TGCAGTGCCCCCGTGGGTTACGAGCAGTACTTC.

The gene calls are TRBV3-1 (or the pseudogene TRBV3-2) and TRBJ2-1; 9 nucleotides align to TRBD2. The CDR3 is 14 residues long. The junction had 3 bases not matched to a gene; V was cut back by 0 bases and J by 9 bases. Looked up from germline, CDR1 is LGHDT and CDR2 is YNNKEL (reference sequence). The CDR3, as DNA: TGTGCCAGCAGCCAAGAAGCGGGGGGTAGTGAGCAGTTCTTC. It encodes CASSQEAGGSEQFF.

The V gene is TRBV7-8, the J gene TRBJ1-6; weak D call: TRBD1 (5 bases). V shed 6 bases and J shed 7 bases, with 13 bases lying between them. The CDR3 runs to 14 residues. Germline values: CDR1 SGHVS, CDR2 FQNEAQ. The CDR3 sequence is CASRPTVGNSPLHF. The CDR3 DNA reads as TGTGCCAGCAGGCCGACAGTCGGAAATTCACCCCTCCACTTT.

CDR3 sequence: CASSVEAGGYEQYF. DNA of the CDR3: TGTGCCAGCAGCGTAGAAGCGGGGGGGTACGAGCAGTACTTC. V is TRBV9 and J is TRBJ2-7; 10 nucleotides align to TRBD2. V lost 0 bases, J lost 4 bases, and 1 base stayed unmatched. Germline lookup yields CDR1 SGDLS and CDR2 YYNGEE. The CDR3 extends over 14 amino acids.

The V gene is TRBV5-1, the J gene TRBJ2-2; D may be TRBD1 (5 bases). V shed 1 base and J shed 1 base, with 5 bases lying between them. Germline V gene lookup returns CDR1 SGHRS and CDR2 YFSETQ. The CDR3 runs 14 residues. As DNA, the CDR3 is TGCGCCAGCAGCTTGACAGGGAACACCGGGGAGCTGTTTTTT. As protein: CASSLTGNTGELFF.

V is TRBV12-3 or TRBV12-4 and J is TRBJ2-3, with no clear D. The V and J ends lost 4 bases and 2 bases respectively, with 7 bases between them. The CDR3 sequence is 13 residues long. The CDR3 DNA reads TGTGCCAGCAGTTCCGGGTTCACAGATACGCAGTATTTT. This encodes CASSSGFTDTQYF.

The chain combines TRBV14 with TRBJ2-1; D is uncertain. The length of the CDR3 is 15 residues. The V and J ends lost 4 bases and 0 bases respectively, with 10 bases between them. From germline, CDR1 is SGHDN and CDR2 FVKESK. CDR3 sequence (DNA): TGTGCCAGCAGCCCAAGGTACCCCTCCTACAATGAGCAGTTCTTC. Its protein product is CASSPRYPSYNEQFF. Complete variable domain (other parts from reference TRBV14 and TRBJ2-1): EAGVTQFPSHSVIEKGQTVTLRCDPISGHDNLYWYRRVMGKEIKFLLHFVKESKQDESGMPNNRFLAERTGGTYSTLKVQPAELEDSGVYFCASSPRYPSYNEQFFGPGTRLTVL.

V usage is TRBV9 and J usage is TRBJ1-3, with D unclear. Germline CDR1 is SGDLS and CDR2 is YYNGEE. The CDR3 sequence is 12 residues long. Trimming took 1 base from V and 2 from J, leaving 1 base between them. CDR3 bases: TGTGCCAGCAGCGTAACTGGAAACACCATATATTTT. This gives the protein CASSVTGNTIYF.

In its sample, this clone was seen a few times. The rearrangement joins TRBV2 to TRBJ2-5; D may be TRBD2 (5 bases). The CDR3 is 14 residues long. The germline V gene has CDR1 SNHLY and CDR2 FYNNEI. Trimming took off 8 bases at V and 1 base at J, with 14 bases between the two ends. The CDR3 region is CASLGLARQETQYF. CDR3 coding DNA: TGTGCCAGCCTGGGTCTAGCACGCCAAGAGACCCAGTACTTC. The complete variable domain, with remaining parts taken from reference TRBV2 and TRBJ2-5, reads EPEVTQTPSHQVTQMGQEVILRCVPISNHLYFYWYRQILGQKVEFLVSFYNNEISEKSEIFDDQFSVERPDGSNFTLKIRSTKLEDSAMYFCASLGLARQETQYFGPGTRLLVL.

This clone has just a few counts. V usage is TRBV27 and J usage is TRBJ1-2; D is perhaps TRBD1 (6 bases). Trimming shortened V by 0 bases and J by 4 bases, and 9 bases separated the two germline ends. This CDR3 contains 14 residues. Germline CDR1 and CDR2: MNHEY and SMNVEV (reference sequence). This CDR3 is CASSLSGTSYGYTF. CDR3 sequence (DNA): TGTGCCAGCAGTTTATCGGGGACAAGCTATGGCTACACCTTC.